Listed below are T cell receptor beta chains from one sample, sequenced in a study of T cells in Graves' hyperthyroidism and ophthalmopathy. Each CDR3 protein gets one entry after TCRdb re-called the multiplex PCR reads with MiXCR. This table has 550,000 to 800,000 distinct CDR3 sequences, roughly 17% appearing once. The sequenced material came from blood. The receptor source for this set is a middle-aged man with Graves' hyperthyroidism. Both conserved end residues are part of each CDR3. D genes are given only for firm matches. Only part of the rows carry a size: once, few, many, or a class if the clone is expanded.

>TRBJ1-2|few|TRBV7-2|-
TGTGCCAGCAGCTCCGGACAGCAGATAGTATATGGCTACACCTTC
CASSSGQQIVYGYTF
>TRBJ1-1|-|TRBV9|TRBD1
TGTGCCAGCAGCACTACGGACAGGTCGAACACTGAAGCTTTCTTT
CASSTTDRSNTEAFF
>TRBJ1-2|many|TRBV3-1|-
TGTGCCAGCAGCCAAGGGACAGCCTTCTATGGCTACACCTTC
CASSQGTAFYGYTF
>TRBJ2-5|many|TRBV2|-
TGTGCCAGCAGTACCGGGCCCCTTGGAACCCAGTACTTC
CASSTGPLGTQYF
>TRBJ2-1|-|TRBV7-9|TRBD1
TGTGCCAGCAGCTCGCCGGACGGGACAGCAAGTGAGCAGTTCTTC
CASSSPDGTASEQFF
>TRBJ2-3|-|TRBV20-1|TRBD2
TGCAGTGCTCTATCCGGGACTAGCGGGAGGGCCGATGTATCTAGCACAGATACGCAGTATTTT
CSALSGTSGRADVSSTDTQYF
>TRBJ2-2|-|TRBV20-1|TRBD1
TGCAGTGCTCGGAGGGGACAGGGTGGGCTGTTTTTT
CSARRGQGGLFF
>TRBJ2-7|many|TRBV13|-
TGTGCCAGCAGCTTCCGGACAGACGCTTACGAGCAGTACTTC
CASSFRTDAYEQYF
>TRBJ2-1|-|TRBV7-9|-
TGTGCCAGCAGCTTAGGCGTCCCGTCACATGAGCAGTTCTTC
CASSLGVPSHEQFF
>TRBJ2-7|few|TRBV2|-
TGTGCCAGCAGAAGTGGGAGGTCATACGAGCAGTACTTC
CASRSGRSYEQYF
>TRBJ2-2|few|TRBV19|TRBD2
TGTGCCAGTAGTATTGGGGCGGGAGTTAACACCGGGGAGCTGTTTTTT
CASSIGAGVNTGELFF
>TRBJ1-1|many|TRBV10-3|TRBD1
TGTGCCACGGGACAGGGGGGCCCCCAGAGGAACACTGAAGCTTTCTTT
CATGQGGPQRNTEAFF